A selection of T cell receptor beta chains follows, all from one sample in a study of early T cells in non-severe SARS-CoV-2 infection. TCRdb re-derived calls from the 5' RACE reads in MiXCR, one entry per CDR3 protein. This table holds approximately 71,000 distinct CDR3 sequences, 9.5% to 15% found once. The material was whole blood, obtained at baseline. The receptors were gathered from an adult who was a healthcare worker with PCR-confirmed SARS-CoV-2 infection or an uninfected control (not recorded which). Both conserved end residues are part of each CDR3. Fields, in order: J gene, clone size, V gene, D gene, CDR3 protein, CDR3 DNA. A D gene is named only where the DNA matches it firmly. Not all rows give a size; the values are once, few, many and, for expanded clones, a class.

TRBJ2-7,NA,TRBV9,NA,CASSAGSRGYEQYF,TGTGCCAGCAGCGCCGGGTCCCGGGGCTACGAGCAGTACTTC
TRBJ2-1,few,TRBV24-1,NA,CATSSGGSLSSSYNEQFF,TGTGCCACCAGTAGCGGAGGGAGCTTATCAAGCTCCTACAATGAGCAGTTCTTC
TRBJ1-5,NA,TRBV28,NA,CASTGRRGYSNQPQHF,TGTGCCAGCACCGGCAGGCGGGGGTATAGCAATCAGCCCCAGCATTTT
TRBJ1-1,many,TRBV20-1,NA,CSAPPGRVNTEAFF,TGCAGTGCTCCCCCTGGTAGGGTGAACACTGAAGCTTTCTTT
TRBJ2-7,NA,TRBV5-1,TRBD1,CASSKQGGPYEQYF,TGCGCCAGCAGCAAACAGGGGGGACCCTACGAGCAGTACTTC
TRBJ2-3,NA,TRBV25-1,TRBD1,CASSDILDRARTDTQYF,TGTGCCAGCAGTGACATCCTGGACAGGGCCCGCACAGATACGCAGTATTTT
TRBJ2-1,NA,TRBV27,TRBD2,CASSLWSGGVSYNEQFF,TGTGCCAGCAGTTTATGGAGCGGGGGGGTCTCCTACAATGAGCAGTTCTTC
TRBJ1-5,few,TRBV3-1,NA,CASSQGGRPQHF,TGTGCCAGCAGCCAAGGAGGGAGACCCCAGCATTTT
TRBJ1-3,NA,TRBV10-3,TRBD1,CATGQENGNTIYF,TGTGCCACCGGACAGGAGAATGGAAACACCATATATTTT
TRBJ1-2,few,TRBV7-2,TRBD1,CASSLGQGADYGYTF,TGTGCCAGCAGCTTAGGTCAGGGGGCTGACTATGGCTACACCTTC
TRBJ2-7,NA,TRBV20-1,NA,CSARPSRQIVAEQYF,TGCAGTGCTAGGCCCTCCCGGCAGATCGTCGCCGAGCAGTACTTC
TRBJ1-2,NA,TRBV7-9,NA,CASSPQSENYGYTF,TGTGCCAGCAGCCCTCAAAGTGAGAACTATGGCTACACCTTC
TRBJ2-4,NA,TRBV10-1,TRBD2,CASSEVAGVPYIQYF,TGCGCCAGCAGTGAGGTAGCGGGGGTCCCTTACATTCAGTACTTC
TRBJ2-1,many,TRBV5-1,TRBD1,CASSLQGADEQFF,TGCGCCAGCAGCTTGCAGGGGGCGGATGAGCAGTTCTTC
TRBJ1-2,many,TRBV18,NA,CASSPVTFYSDTF,TGTGCCAGCTCACCAGTGACATTTTATTCTGACACCTTC
TRBJ2-6,medium-sized,TRBV10-3,NA,CAIGHGTGANVLTF,TGTGCCATCGGGCACGGTACCGGGGCCAACGTCCTGACTTTC
TRBJ2-6,many,TRBV14,NA,CASSLVSGQPGVLTF,TGTGCCAGCAGCCTGGTGTCCGGACAGCCAGGGGTCCTGACTTTC
TRBJ1-5,many,TRBV6-2/TRBV6-3,NA,CASSYTSSNQPQHF,TGTGCCAGCAGTTACACCAGTAGCAATCAGCCCCAGCATTTT
TRBJ2-5,few,TRBV4-2,TRBD2,CASSQLAGGAKQETQYF,TGTGCCAGCAGCCAACTAGCGGGGGGGGCGAAACAAGAGACCCAGTACTTC
TRBJ1-4,few,TRBV7-9,NA,CASSPRESGKLFF,TGTGCCAGCAGCCCCCGGGAGTCGGGGAAACTGTTTTTT
TRBJ2-1,NA,TRBV5-1,NA,CASSLGLRGEQFF,TGCGCCAGCAGCTTGGGGCTCCGGGGTGAGCAGTTCTTC
TRBJ2-2,NA,TRBV5-1,TRBD2,CASRHPGLASGELFF,TGCGCCAGCAGGCACCCGGGACTAGCTTCCGGGGAGCTGTTTTTT
TRBJ1-5,NA,TRBV28,NA,CASSRESRGNQPQHF,TGTGCCAGCAGCCGGGAGTCTCGGGGCAATCAGCCCCAGCATTTT
TRBJ2-1,many,TRBV9,NA,CASSVDFAVNEQFF,TGTGCCAGCAGCGTAGATTTTGCCGTCAATGAGCAGTTCTTC
TRBJ1-1,few,TRBV20-1,NA,CSARALLGVTEAFF,TGCAGTGCTAGAGCTTTATTGGGGGTCACTGAAGCTTTCTTT
TRBJ1-1,many,TRBV3-1,NA,CASSQGAAPNTEAFF,TGTGCCAGCAGCCAAGGAGCGGCGCCTAACACTGAAGCTTTCTTT
TRBJ2-7,NA,TRBV5-1,NA,CASSLSSGGGEQYF,TGCGCCAGCAGCTTGTCCTCAGGGGGAGGTGAGCAGTACTTC
TRBJ2-7,many,TRBV6-2/TRBV6-3,NA,CASSYLYEQYF,TGTGCCAGCAGTTACCTGTACGAGCAGTACTTC
TRBJ2-7,NA,TRBV7-2,NA,CASSLWLGYEQYF,TGTGCCAGCAGCTTATGGCTGGGCTACGAGCAGTACTTC
TRBJ1-5,few,TRBV6-2/TRBV6-3,NA,CASSTTGMGNQPQHF,TGTGCCAGCAGTACTACAGGGATGGGGAATCAGCCCCAGCATTTT
TRBJ1-1,many,TRBV2,TRBD1,CASRGDRGRTEAFF,TGTGCCAGCAGGGGGGACAGGGGGAGGACTGAAGCTTTCTTT
TRBJ2-3,many,TRBV20-1,TRBD2,CSARISGGATADTQYF,TGCAGTGCTAGAATTAGCGGGGGGGCTACCGCAGATACGCAGTATTTT
TRBJ2-7,many,TRBV12-3/TRBV12-4,TRBD1,CASSPATGGSSYEQYF,TGTGCCAGCAGCCCCGCGACAGGGGGGAGCTCCTACGAGCAGTACTTC
TRBJ1-5,few,TRBV18,NA,CASSPSGNQPQHF,TGTGCCAGCTCACCAAGTGGTAATCAGCCCCAGCATTTT
TRBJ1-3,few,TRBV25-1,NA,CASSEYWRTKDSGNTIYF,TGTGCCAGCAGTGAATATTGGAGGACGAAAGACTCTGGAAACACCATATATTTT
TRBJ2-1,NA,TRBV7-9,NA,CASSLNSPSVPRQFF,TGTGCCAGCAGCCTCAACTCCCCCTCCGTCCCCCGGCAGTTCTTC
TRBJ2-6,few,TRBV3-1,TRBD2,CASSQLAGTSGANVLTF,TGTGCCAGCAGCCAACTAGCGGGCACCTCTGGGGCCAACGTCCTGACTTTC
TRBJ2-3,few,TRBV7-2,TRBD1,CASSLRDRGQVDTQYF,TGTGCCAGCAGCCTCCGGGACAGGGGGCAGGTAGATACGCAGTATTTT
TRBJ2-1,few,TRBV7-9,TRBD1,CASSLDTGTGEFF,TGTGCCAGCAGCTTGGATACCGGGACAGGGGAGTTCTTC
TRBJ1-6,many,TRBV7-9,NA,CASSLFGQTSSPLHF,TGTGCCAGCAGCTTGTTCGGCCAGACCTCTTCACCCCTCCACTTT
TRBJ2-3,many,TRBV5-1,NA,CASSQTEDTQYF,TGCGCCAGCAGCCAAACAGAAGATACGCAGTATTTT
TRBJ1-2,many,TRBV12-3/TRBV12-4,NA,CASSFGGQGGYTF,TGTGCCAGCAGTTTCGGGGGGCAGGGTGGCTACACCTTC
TRBJ2-3,few,TRBV5-1,NA,CASRQISTDTQYF,TGCGCCAGCAGACAGATTAGCACAGATACGCAGTATTTT
TRBJ2-7,many,TRBV20-1,TRBD2,CSASSGTGSYEQYF,TGCAGTGCTAGTAGCGGGACCGGCTCCTACGAGCAGTACTTC
TRBJ2-1,few,TRBV27,TRBD1,CASSFLKRGTGINNEQFF,TGTGCCAGCAGTTTCCTAAAGCGAGGGACAGGGATTAACAATGAGCAGTTCTTC
TRBJ2-7,medium-sized,TRBV2,NA,CASRDGGPLTFYEQYF,TGTGCCAGTAGAGACGGGGGGCCACTTACCTTCTACGAGCAGTACTTC
TRBJ1-1,many,TRBV7-2,NA,CASSFQEVTEAFF,TGTGCCAGCAGCTTCCAAGAGGTCACTGAAGCTTTCTTT
TRBJ2-3,NA,TRBV11-2,NA,CASSLESSVGIADTQYF,TGTGCCAGCAGCTTAGAGTCCTCGGTGGGAATCGCAGATACGCAGTATTTT